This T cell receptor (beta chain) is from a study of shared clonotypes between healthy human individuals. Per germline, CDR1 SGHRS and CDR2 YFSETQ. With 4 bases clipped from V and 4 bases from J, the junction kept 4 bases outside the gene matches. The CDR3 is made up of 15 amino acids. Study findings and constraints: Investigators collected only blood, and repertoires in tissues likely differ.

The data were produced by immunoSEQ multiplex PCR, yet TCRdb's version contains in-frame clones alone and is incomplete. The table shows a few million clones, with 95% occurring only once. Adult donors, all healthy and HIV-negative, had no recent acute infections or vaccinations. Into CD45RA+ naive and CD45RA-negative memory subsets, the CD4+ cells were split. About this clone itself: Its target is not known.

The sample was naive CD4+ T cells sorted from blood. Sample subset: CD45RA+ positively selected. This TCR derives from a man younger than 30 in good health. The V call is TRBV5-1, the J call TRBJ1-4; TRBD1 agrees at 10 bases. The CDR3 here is CASSVGTGVNEKLFF. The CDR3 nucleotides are TGCGCCAGCAGCGTAGGGACAGGGGTTAATGAAAAACTGTTTTTT. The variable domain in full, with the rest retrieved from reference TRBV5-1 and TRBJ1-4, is KAGVTQTPRYLIKTRGQQVTLSCSPISGHRSVSWYQQTPGQGLQFLFEYFSETQRNKGNFPGRFSGRQFSNSRSEMNVSTLELGDSALYLCASSVGTGVNEKLFFGSGTQLSVL.